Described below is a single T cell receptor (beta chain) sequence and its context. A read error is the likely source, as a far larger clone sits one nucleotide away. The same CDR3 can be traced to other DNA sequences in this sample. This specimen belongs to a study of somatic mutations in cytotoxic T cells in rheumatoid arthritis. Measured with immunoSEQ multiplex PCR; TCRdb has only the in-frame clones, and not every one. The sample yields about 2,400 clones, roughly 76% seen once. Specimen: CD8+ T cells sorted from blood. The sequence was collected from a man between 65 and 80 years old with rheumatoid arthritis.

CDR3 DNA sequence: TGTGCCAGCCGTCAGGACAGGGGTTCCTACGAGCAGTACTTC. It yields the protein CASRQDRGSYEQYF. V usage is TRBV6-6 and J usage is TRBJ2-7; 9 bases agree with TRBD1. Germline trimming cut 8 bases from V and 1 base from J; bases unmatched to any gene: 6. The length of the CDR3 is 14 residues. CDR1 is MNHNY and CDR2 is SVGAGI in the germline V gene (reference sequence).